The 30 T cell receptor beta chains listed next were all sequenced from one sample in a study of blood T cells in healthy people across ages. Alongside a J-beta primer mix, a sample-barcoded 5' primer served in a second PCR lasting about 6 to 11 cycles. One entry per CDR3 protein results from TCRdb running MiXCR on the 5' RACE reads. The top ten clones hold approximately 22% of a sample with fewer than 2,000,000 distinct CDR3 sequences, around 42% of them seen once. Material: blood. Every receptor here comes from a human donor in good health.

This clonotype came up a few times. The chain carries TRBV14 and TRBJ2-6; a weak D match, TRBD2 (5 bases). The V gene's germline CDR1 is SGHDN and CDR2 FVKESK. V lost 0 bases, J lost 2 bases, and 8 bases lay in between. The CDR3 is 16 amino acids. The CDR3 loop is CASSQDGKAGANVLTF. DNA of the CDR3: TGTGCCAGCAGCCAAGACGGGAAGGCTGGGGCCAACGTCCTGACTTTC.

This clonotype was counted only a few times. CDR3 loop: CASSLVGQTGTQYF. The CDR3 DNA reads as TGTGCCAGCAGCTTAGTGGGGCAGACGGGGACCCAGTACTTC. The rearrangement joins TRBV11-2 to TRBJ2-5, with a possible D match to TRBD1 (5 bases). The germline gives CDR1 SGHAT, CDR2 FQNNGV. The CDR3 is 14 amino acids. Trimming removed 1 base from V and 7 bases from J, with 13 bases in between. Variable domain in full (rest from reference TRBV11-2 and TRBJ2-5): EAGVAQSPRYKIIEKRQSVAFWCNPISGHATLYWYQQILGQGPKLLIQFQNNGVVDDSQLPKDRFSAERLKGVDSTLKIQPAKLEDSAVYLCASSLVGQTGTQYFGPGTRLLVL.

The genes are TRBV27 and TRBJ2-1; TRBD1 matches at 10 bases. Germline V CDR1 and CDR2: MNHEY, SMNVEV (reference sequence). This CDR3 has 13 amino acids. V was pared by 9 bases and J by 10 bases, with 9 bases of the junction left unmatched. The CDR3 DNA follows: TGTGCCAGTACGGGACAGGGGTTCGGGGAGCAGTTCTTC. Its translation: CASTGQGFGEQFF.

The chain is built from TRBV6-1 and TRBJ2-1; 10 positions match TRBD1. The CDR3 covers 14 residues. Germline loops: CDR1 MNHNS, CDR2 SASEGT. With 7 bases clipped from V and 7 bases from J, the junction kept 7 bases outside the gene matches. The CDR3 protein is CASTKDRGRNEQFF. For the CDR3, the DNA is TGTGCCAGCACAAAAGACAGGGGGCGGAATGAGCAGTTCTTC.

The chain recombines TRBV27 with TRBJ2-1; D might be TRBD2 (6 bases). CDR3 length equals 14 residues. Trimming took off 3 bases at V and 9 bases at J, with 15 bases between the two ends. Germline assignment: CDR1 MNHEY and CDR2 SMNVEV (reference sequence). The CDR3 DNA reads TGTGCCAGCAGTTTGAGAAGTGGGGGGACTGAGCAGTTCTTC. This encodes CASSLRSGGTEQFF.

CDR3 DNA: TGCGCCAGCAGCCTCAACGGGATAGGGGGTATTGCTTTCTTT. The encoded protein is CASSLNGIGGIAFF. The rearrangement links TRBV4-3 to TRBJ1-1, with D possibly matching TRBD1 (6 bases). The germline V gene has CDR1 LGHNA and CDR2 YSLEER. This CDR3 is built from 14 residues. Between the trimmed V and J ends, which lost 4 bases and 11 bases, there was a span of 20 bases.

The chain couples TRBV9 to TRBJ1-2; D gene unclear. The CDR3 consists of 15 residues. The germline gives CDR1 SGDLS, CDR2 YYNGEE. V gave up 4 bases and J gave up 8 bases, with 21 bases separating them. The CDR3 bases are TGTGCCAGCAGCCACCTCCTAACAAGCTCAGTGGGCTACACCTTC. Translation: CASSHLLTSSVGYTF.

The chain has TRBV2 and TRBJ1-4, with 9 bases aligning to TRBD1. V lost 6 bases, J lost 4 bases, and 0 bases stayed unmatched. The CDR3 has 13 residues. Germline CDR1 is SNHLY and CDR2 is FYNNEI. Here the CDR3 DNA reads TGTGCCAGCAGGGACAGGGGTAATGAAAAACTGTTTTTT. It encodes CASRDRGNEKLFF.

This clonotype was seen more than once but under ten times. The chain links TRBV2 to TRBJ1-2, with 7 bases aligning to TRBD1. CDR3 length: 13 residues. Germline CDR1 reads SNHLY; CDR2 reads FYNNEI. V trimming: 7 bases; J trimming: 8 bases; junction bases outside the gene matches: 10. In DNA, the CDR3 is TGTGCCAGCAAACCCTTCACAGGGGACGGCTACACCTTC. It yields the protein CASKPFTGDGYTF.

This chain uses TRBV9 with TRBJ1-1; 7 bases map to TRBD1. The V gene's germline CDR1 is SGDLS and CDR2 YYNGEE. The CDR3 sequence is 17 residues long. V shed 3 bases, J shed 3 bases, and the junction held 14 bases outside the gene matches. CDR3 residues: CASSGGTRGGDYTEAFF. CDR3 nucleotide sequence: TGTGCCAGCAGCGGGGGTACGAGAGGGGGCGATTACACTGAAGCTTTCTTT.

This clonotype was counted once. The DNA of the CDR3 is TGTGCCAGTAGTATAATACGGCTAGATGGCTCCTACAATGAGCAGTTCTTC. This codes for CASSIIRLDGSYNEQFF. The chain couples TRBV19 to TRBJ2-1; D remains ambiguous. The CDR3 runs 17 residues. Germline V lookup: CDR1 LNHDA, CDR2 SQIVND (reference sequence). V lost 2 bases and J lost 0, with 14 bases in between.

CDR3 sequence reads: CATRGQGLNIQYF. In nucleotides, the CDR3 is TGTGCCACCCGAGGGCAGGGACTGAACATTCAGTACTTC. V usage is TRBV12-3 or TRBV12-4 and J usage is TRBJ2-4; D is perhaps TRBD2 (6 bases). The V end lost 10 bases, the J end lost 7 bases, and 17 bases lay between the germline ends. The CDR3 length is 13 residues.

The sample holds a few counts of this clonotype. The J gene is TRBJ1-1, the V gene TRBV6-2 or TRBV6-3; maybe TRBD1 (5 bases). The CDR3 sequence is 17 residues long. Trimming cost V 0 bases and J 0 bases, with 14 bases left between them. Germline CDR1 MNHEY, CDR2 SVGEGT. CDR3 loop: CASSYSMGRTMNTEAFF. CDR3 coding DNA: TGTGCCAGCAGTTACTCAATGGGACGGACAATGAACACTGAAGCTTTCTTT.

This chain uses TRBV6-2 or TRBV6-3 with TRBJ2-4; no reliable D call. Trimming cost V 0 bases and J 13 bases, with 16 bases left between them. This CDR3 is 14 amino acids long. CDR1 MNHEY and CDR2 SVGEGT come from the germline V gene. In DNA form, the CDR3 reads TGTGCCAGCAGTTACTCTGCAGGCCAAGAGTCCCAGTACTTC. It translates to CASSYSAGQESQYF.

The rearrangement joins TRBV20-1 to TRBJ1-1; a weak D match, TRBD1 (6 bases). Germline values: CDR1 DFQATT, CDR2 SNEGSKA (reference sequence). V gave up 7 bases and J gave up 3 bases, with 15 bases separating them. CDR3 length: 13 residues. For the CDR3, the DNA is TGCAGTGAAGACAGGAGAGGGGACACTGAAGCTTTCTTT. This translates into CSEDRRGDTEAFF.

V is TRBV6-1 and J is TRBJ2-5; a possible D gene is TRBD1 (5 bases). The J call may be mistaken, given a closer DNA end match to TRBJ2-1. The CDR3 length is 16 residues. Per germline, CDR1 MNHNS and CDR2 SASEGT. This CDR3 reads CASSPLAGPTQETQFF. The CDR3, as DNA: TGTGCCAGCAGTCCTCTCGCAGGGCCTACCCAAGAGACCCAGTTCTTC.

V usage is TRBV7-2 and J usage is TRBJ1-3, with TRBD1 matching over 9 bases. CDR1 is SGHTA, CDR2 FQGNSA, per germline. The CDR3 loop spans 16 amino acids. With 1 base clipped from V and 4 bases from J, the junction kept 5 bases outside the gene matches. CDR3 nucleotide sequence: TGTGCCAGCAGCTTAGGGGGGACAGGGTCCGGAAACACCATATATTTT. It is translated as CASSLGGTGSGNTIYF. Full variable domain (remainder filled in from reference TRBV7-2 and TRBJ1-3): GAGVSQSPSNKVTEKGKDVELRCDPISGHTALYWYRQSLGQGLEFLIYFQGNSAPDKSGLPSDRFSAERTGGSVSTLTIQRTQQEDSAVYLCASSLGGTGSGNTIYFGEGSWLTVV.

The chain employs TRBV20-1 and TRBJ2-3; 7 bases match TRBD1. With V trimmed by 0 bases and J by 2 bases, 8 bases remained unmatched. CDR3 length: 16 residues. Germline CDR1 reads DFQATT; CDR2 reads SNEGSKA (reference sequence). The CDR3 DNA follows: TGCAGTGCTAGAGATCGGACAGGAACCTTCACAGATACGCAGTATTTT. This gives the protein CSARDRTGTFTDTQYF.

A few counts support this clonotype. CDR3 DNA: TGTGCCAGCAGCTTGGGCGGGGGGCGATACGAGACCCAGTACTTC. This translates into CASSLGGGRYETQYF. The V and J genes are TRBV7-3 and TRBJ2-5; 8 positions agree with TRBD2. This CDR3 has 15 amino acids. Germline V gene data show CDR1 as SGHTA and CDR2 as FQGTGA. The trim removed 3 bases at V and 5 bases at J, leaving 8 bases unmatched. The full variable domain, its missing parts supplied by reference TRBV7-3 and TRBJ2-5, is GAGVSQTPSNKVTEKGKYVELRCDPISGHTALYWYRQSLGQGPEFLIYFQGTGAADDSGLPNDRFFAVRPEGSVSTLKIQRTERGDSAVYLCASSLGGGRYETQYFGPGTRLLVL.

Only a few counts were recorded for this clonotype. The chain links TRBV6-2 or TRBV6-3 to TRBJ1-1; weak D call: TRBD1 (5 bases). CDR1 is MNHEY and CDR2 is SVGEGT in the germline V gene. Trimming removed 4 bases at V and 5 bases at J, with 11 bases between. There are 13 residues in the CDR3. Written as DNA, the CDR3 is TGTGCCAGCAGTTTGAGGTGGGGGACTGAAGCTTTCTTT. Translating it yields CASSLRWGTEAFF.

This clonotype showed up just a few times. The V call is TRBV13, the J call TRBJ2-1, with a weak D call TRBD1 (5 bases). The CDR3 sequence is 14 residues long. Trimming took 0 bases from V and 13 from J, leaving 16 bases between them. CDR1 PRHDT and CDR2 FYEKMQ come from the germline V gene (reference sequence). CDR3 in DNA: TGTGCCAGCAGCTTAGGCAGGGTGGCCGAGACCCAGTTCTTC. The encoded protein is CASSLGRVAETQFF.

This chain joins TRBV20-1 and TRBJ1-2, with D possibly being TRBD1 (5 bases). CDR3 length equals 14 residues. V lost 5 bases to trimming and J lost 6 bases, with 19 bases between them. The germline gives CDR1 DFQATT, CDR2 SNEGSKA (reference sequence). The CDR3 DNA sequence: TGCAGTGCTTGGGGACCTCAGGGCTTCCATGGCTACACCTTC. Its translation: CSAWGPQGFHGYTF.

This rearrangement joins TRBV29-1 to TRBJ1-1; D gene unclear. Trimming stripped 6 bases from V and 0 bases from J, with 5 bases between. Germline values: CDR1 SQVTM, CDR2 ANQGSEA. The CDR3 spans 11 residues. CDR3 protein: CSVIMNTEAFF. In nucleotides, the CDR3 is TGCAGCGTCATAATGAACACTGAAGCTTTCTTT.

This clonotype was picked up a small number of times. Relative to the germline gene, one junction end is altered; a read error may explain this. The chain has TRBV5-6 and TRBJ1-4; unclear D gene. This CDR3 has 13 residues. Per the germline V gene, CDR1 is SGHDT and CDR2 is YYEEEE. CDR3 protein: CANSNLNDEKLFF. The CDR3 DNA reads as TGTGCCAACAGCAACTTGAACGATGAAAAACTGTTTTTT.

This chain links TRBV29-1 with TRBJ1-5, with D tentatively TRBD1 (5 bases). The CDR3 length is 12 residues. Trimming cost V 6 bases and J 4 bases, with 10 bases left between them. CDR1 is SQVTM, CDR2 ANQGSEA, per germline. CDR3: CSVIQENQPQHF. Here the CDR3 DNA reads TGCAGCGTGATACAGGAAAATCAGCCCCAGCATTTT.

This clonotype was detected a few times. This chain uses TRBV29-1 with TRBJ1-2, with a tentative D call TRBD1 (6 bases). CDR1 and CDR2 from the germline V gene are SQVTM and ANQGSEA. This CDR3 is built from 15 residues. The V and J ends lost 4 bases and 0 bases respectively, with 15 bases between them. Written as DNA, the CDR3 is TGCAGCGTTGGGCCGGACAGTTGGGCTAACTATGGCTACACCTTC. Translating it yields CSVGPDSWANYGYTF.

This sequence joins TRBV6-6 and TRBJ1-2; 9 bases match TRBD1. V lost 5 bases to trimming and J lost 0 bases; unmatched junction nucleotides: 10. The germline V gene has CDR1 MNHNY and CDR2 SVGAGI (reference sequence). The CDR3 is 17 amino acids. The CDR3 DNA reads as TGTGCCAGCAGTCCCCAGACAGGGGGTTATACTAACTATGGCTACACCTTC. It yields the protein CASSPQTGGYTNYGYTF.

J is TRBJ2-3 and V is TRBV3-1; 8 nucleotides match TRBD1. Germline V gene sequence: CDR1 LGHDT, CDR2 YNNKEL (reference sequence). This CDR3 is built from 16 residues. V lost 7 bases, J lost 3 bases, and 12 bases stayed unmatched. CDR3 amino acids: CASTPGGGGRTDTQYF. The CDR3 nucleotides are TGTGCCAGCACCCCAGGGGGCGGAGGGCGGACAGATACGCAGTATTTT.

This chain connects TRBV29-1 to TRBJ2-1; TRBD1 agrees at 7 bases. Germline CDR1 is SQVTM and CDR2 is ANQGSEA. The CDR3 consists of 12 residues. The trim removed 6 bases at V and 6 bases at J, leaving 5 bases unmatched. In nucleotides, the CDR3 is TGCAGCGTCGTTCACAGGGGCAATGAGCAGTTCTTC. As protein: CSVVHRGNEQFF.

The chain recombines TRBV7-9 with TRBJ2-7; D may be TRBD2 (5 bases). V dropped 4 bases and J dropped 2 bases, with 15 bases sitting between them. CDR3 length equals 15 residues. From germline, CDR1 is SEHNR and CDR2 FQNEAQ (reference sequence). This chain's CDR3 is CASSSRKEAAYEQYF. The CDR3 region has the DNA TGTGCCAGCAGCTCTCGGAAGGAGGCCGCCTACGAGCAGTACTTC.